These 2 T cell receptor beta chains were sequenced from one sample in a study of T cells after yellow fever vaccination. TCRdb reprocessed the 5' RACE reads via MiXCR and lists one record per CDR3 protein. The sample consists of 65,000 to 90,000 distinct CDR3 sequences, roughly 13% of them appearing once. This specimen consisted of CD8+ T cells not binding an NS4B(214-222) dextramer, sorted from PBMCs, obtained roughly 20 days after the first yellow fever vaccination. Source of these receptors: a man aged 18 to 30 who received the YFV17D yellow fever vaccine.

This clonotype has more than one count but fewer than ten. The genes are TRBV4-1 and TRBJ2-5; D is unclear. The V gene's germline CDR1 is MGHRA and CDR2 YSYEKL. This CDR3 region has 13 residues. V was shortened by 6 bases and J by 2 bases, with 10 bases between the two germline ends. The CDR3 here is CASSQIDQETQYF. CDR3 nucleotide sequence: TGCGCCAGCAGTCAGATCGATCAAGAGACCCAGTACTTC.

This clonotype was detected only a few times. This chain connects TRBV12-3 or TRBV12-4 to TRBJ2-3; 10 bases align to TRBD2. J was trimmed by 4 bases and V by 6 bases; bases with no gene match: 7. This CDR3 is 15 amino acids long. CDR3 sequence (DNA): TGTGCCAGCAGACCGAGCGGGGGGGCCGCAGATACGCAGTATTTT. Encoded protein: CASRPSGGAADTQYF.